This T cell receptor (beta chain) was observed in a study of identical twins. Study-wide results and caveats: The more abundant beta clonotypes in cord blood had fewer insertions, and memory repertoires did not show this.

cDNA carried unique molecular identifiers, and a universal primer site was added by template switching. One entry per CDR3 protein results from TCRdb running MiXCR on the 5' RACE reads. The sample yields approximately 600,000 distinct CDR3 sequences, under 8.5% seen once. This clonotype came up many times. Its antigen is currently unknown. Each donor (without exception) was a healthy Caucasian. A further study also used this sample, focusing on yellow fever vaccine responses in identical twins.

The TCR originated in a woman aged 18-29 years in good health. Sequencing input: PBMCs.

CDR3 in amino acids: CASSWRDGELFF. In nucleotides, the CDR3 is TGTGCCAGCAGCTGGAGGGACGGGGAGCTGTTTTTT. The V gene is TRBV11-3, the J gene TRBJ2-2, with D possibly matching TRBD2 (6 bases). Trimming took off 4 bases at V and 7 bases at J, with 7 bases between the two ends. Germline values: CDR1 SGHNT, CDR2 YENEEA. CDR3 length: 12 amino acids.